This TCR beta chain emerged from a study of blood T cells in healthy people across ages. As to this clonotype: One end of the junction fails to match germline, which may point to a read error.

This CDR3 is 14 amino acids long. Germline V gene data show CDR1 as KGHSH and CDR2 as LQKENI. At least 5.5 micrograms of total RNA were extracted per sample. Combining a sample-barcoded 5' primer with a J-beta primer mix, a second PCR ran for about 7 to 11 cycles. One entry per CDR3 protein, called by TCRdb with MiXCR from the 5' RACE reads. Of 1,300,000 or so distinct CDR3 sequences in the sample, approximately 60% are singletons; the top ten hold 6.5% to 8%. This clonotype originated in a man in his late teens or twenties in good health. This chain joins TRBV18 and TRBJ1-2; TRBD1 aligns across 7 bases. Sample: blood. The CDR3, as DNA: TGTGCCAGCTCCCCAGGAGGAGGGGGCGACGGCTGCACCTTC. It codes for CASSPGGGGDGCTF.